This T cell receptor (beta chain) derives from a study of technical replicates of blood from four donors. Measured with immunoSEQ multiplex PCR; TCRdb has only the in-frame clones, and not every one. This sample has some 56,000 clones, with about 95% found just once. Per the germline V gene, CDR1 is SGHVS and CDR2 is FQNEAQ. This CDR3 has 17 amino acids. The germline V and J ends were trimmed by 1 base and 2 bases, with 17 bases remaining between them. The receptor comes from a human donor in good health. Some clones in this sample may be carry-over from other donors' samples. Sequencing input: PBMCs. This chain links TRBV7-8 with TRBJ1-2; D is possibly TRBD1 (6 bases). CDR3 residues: CASSLVTNRVWNYGYTF. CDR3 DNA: TGTGCCAGCAGCTTAGTCACTAACAGGGTATGGAACTATGGCTACACCTTC.